The present T cell receptor (beta chain) was sequenced within a study of OX40 agonist ivuxolimab in advanced cancers. Study-level information: Dosing consisted of intravenous ivuxolimab at 0.01 to 10 mg/kg every 2 weeks.

Per the germline V gene, CDR1 is MNHEY and CDR2 is SMNVEV (reference sequence). The CDR3 contains 14 residues. Trimming took off 5 bases at V and 0 bases at J, with 10 bases between the two ends. This table comes from immunoSEQ multiplex PCR, and its TCRdb copy is limited to in-frame clones, with some not included. The sample holds tens of thousands of clones, roughly 90% seen once. Patients were excluded for autoimmune disease history or systemic immunosuppression. The TCR sequence derives from an adult with an advanced solid tumor such as melanoma, head and neck, liver or kidney cancer. Sequencing used CD4+ or CD8+ T cells sorted from blood, obtained in a trial of the OX40 agonist ivuxolimab. The chain joins TRBV27 to TRBJ1-1; TRBD1 is a possible D gene (5 bases). The CDR3 loop is CASSLRQLNTEAFF. The CDR3, as DNA: TGTGCCAGCAGTCTCAGACAGTTGAACACTGAAGCTTTCTTT.